A single sample gave rise to the 2 T cell receptor beta chains below, sequenced in a study of T cells in Graves' hyperthyroidism and ophthalmopathy. The CDR3 regions of TCR beta were amplified from RNA transcripts. First-round RT-PCR with HTBI primers amplified the TCR CDR3 region. TCRdb re-analysed the multiplex PCR reads in MiXCR, keeping a single row per CDR3 protein. The sample carries roughly 700,000 distinct CDR3 sequences, 17% recorded once. Sequencing was done on a sample of blood. The receptors shown here come from a man aged 50 or older with Graves' hyperthyroidism.

This clonotype was counted a few times. The rearrangement uses TRBV19 and TRBJ1-5; 7 nucleotides match TRBD1. The CDR3 contains 14 residues. V was pared by 6 bases and J by 6 bases, with 8 bases of the junction left unmatched. CDR1 LNHDA and CDR2 SQIVND come from the germline V gene (reference sequence). The CDR3 is CASRLRTGIQPQHF. The CDR3 DNA follows: TGTGCCAGTAGGCTAAGGACAGGCATTCAGCCCCAGCATTTT.

This clonotype turned up a few times. This rearrangement joins TRBV5-1 to TRBJ1-1; D not resolved. Germline V CDR1 and CDR2: SGHRS, YFSETQ. The CDR3 is made up of 15 amino acids. Trimming cost V 0 bases and J 1 base, with 10 bases left between them. The CDR3 here is CASSLVRAANTEAFF. Written as DNA, the CDR3 is TGCGCCAGCAGCTTGGTTCGGGCAGCGAACACTGAAGCTTTCTTT.